This T cell receptor beta chain emerged from a study of blood T cell repertoires in COVID-19. The wider study: Whether acute or convalescent, the COVID-19 samples came from the United States, Italy and Spain. T cells, B-cell-depleted T cells, or PBMCs supplied cDNA or gDNA.

The protocol was immunoSEQ multiplex PCR, while the TCRdb copy is restricted to in-frame clones and leaves out a portion. The table lists about 170,000 clones, 80% to 90% of them singletons. The CDR3 loop spans 15 amino acids. Trimming left V 3 bases short and J 0 bases short, with 9 bases between. Germline CDR1 is SGDLS and CDR2 is YYNGEE. The TCR was taken from an elderly woman with acute or convalescent COVID-19. The specimen sequenced was peripheral blood. The rearrangement uses TRBV9 and TRBJ2-2, with unresolved D. The CDR3 DNA is TGTGCCAGCAGCGCCATGTCGGCGAACACCGGGGAGCTGTTTTTT. Its translation: CASSAMSANTGELFF.